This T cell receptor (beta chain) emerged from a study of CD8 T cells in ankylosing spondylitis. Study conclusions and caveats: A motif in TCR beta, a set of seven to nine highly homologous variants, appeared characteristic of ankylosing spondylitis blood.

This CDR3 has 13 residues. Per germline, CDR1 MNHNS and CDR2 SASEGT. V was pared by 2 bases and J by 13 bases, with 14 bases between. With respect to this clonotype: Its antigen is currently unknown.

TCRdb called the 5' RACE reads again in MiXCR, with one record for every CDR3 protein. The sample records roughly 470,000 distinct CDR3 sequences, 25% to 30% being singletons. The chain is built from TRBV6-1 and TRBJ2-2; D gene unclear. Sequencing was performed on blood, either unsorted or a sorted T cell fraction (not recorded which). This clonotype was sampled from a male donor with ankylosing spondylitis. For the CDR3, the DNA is TGTGCCAGCAGTGAAAGCATACACCGTGCGCTGTTTTTT. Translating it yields CASSESIHRALFF.